This is a list of T cell receptor beta chains from one sample in a study of post-analysis software for immune sequencing data. TCRdb redid the calling of the PCR reads with MiXCR, one entry per CDR3 protein. Of about 430,000 distinct CDR3 sequences listed, approximately 38% are singletons. Source material: blood. The receptors were gathered from a girl aged 2-10 years with multiple sclerosis. The CDR3 runs from the conserved cysteine through the conserved F or W. The order of the fields is CDR3 DNA, CDR3 protein, clone size, J gene, CDR3 length, V gene, D gene. The D gene is left open where the match is weak. Some rows have no size entry. The others give once, few or many, or a class for an expanded clone.

cdr3_nt: TGTGCCATCAGTGAGAGGGAGAACACTGAAGCTTTCTTT; cdr3_aa: CAISERENTEAFF; clone_size: NA; j_call: TRBJ1-1; cdr3_length: 13; v_call: TRBV10-3; d_call: NA
cdr3_nt: TGCAGTGCTAGAAGACTAGTTGTTACTAGCACAGATACGCAGTATTTT; cdr3_aa: CSARRLVVTSTDTQYF; clone_size: NA; j_call: TRBJ2-3; cdr3_length: 16; v_call: TRBV20-1; d_call: NA
cdr3_nt: TGCGCCAGCAGCTTGTTTGAGGGAGGGGAATACAATGAGCAGTTCTTC; cdr3_aa: CASSLFEGGEYNEQFF; clone_size: NA; j_call: TRBJ2-1; cdr3_length: 16; v_call: TRBV5-1; d_call: TRBD2
cdr3_nt: TGTGCCAGCAGTGAGGGGGGTACAGGGAAGATTAACTATGGCTACACCTTC; cdr3_aa: CASSEGGTGKINYGYTF; clone_size: NA; j_call: TRBJ1-2; cdr3_length: 17; v_call: TRBV25-1; d_call: NA
cdr3_nt: TGCGCCAGCAGCTTGGATGTCGGGAGGCCCTACGAGCAGTACTTC; cdr3_aa: CASSLDVGRPYEQYF; clone_size: few; j_call: TRBJ2-7; cdr3_length: 15; v_call: TRBV5-1; d_call: TRBD2
cdr3_nt: TGCAGTGCCCGAACTAGCGGGAGTGCCTCCTACGAGCAGTACTTC; cdr3_aa: CSARTSGSASYEQYF; clone_size: NA; j_call: TRBJ2-7; cdr3_length: 15; v_call: TRBV20-1; d_call: TRBD2
cdr3_nt: TGTGCCAGCAGCTTAGTAATCCAGGGGGCAAGGTCACCCCTCCACTTT; cdr3_aa: CASSLVIQGARSPLHF; clone_size: NA; j_call: TRBJ1-6; cdr3_length: 16; v_call: TRBV7-8; d_call: TRBD1
cdr3_nt: TGTGCCAGCGGGGGGACAGGGGGATTCTATGGCTACACCTTC; cdr3_aa: CASGGTGGFYGYTF; clone_size: few; j_call: TRBJ1-2; cdr3_length: 14; v_call: TRBV6-5; d_call: TRBD1
cdr3_nt: TGTGCCAGCAGCTTAGCTGCGTCTAGCGGGCGTACCTACAATGAGCAGTTCTTC; cdr3_aa: CASSLAASSGRTYNEQFF; clone_size: few; j_call: TRBJ2-1; cdr3_length: 18; v_call: TRBV7-2; d_call: TRBD2
cdr3_nt: TGTGCCAGCAGCTCTCCTAGCGGCCCATCCGAATACACAGATACGCAGTATTTT; cdr3_aa: CASSSPSGPSEYTDTQYF; clone_size: NA; j_call: TRBJ2-3; cdr3_length: 18; v_call: TRBV7-2; d_call: TRBD2
cdr3_nt: TGTGCCATCAGTGAGTCGGGTTGGGCCAAAAACATTCAGTACTTC; cdr3_aa: CAISESGWAKNIQYF; clone_size: NA; j_call: TRBJ2-4; cdr3_length: 15; v_call: TRBV10-3; d_call: NA
cdr3_nt: TGTGCCAGCAGTCCGGTGGGCGGGAGCTCCTATAATTCACCCCTCCACTTT; cdr3_aa: CASSPVGGSSYNSPLHF; clone_size: NA; j_call: TRBJ1-6; cdr3_length: 17; v_call: TRBV25-1; d_call: NA
cdr3_nt: TGCGCCAGCATCGAAGGGCTTGGGGGTGAAAAACTGTTTTTT; cdr3_aa: CASIEGLGGEKLFF; clone_size: few; j_call: TRBJ1-4; cdr3_length: 14; v_call: TRBV4-3; d_call: NA
cdr3_nt: TGCGCCAGCAGCTGGCTTACAGGCAATGAGCAGTTCTTC; cdr3_aa: CASSWLTGNEQFF; clone_size: few; j_call: TRBJ2-1; cdr3_length: 13; v_call: TRBV5-1; d_call: NA
cdr3_nt: TGTGCCAGCAGCCCCCTCAATGCGTTTGGCTACACCTTC; cdr3_aa: CASSPLNAFGYTF; clone_size: NA; j_call: TRBJ1-2; cdr3_length: 13; v_call: TRBV12-3/TRBV12-4; d_call: NA
cdr3_nt: TGTGCCATCGGCCTGGCGGGAGTTGACAATGAGCAGTTCTTC; cdr3_aa: CAIGLAGVDNEQFF; clone_size: NA; j_call: TRBJ2-1; cdr3_length: 14; v_call: TRBV10-3; d_call: TRBD2
cdr3_nt: TGCAGCGTTGAAGATGGGTTCGAGGACGAGCAGTTCTTC; cdr3_aa: CSVEDGFEDEQFF; clone_size: NA; j_call: TRBJ2-1; cdr3_length: 13; v_call: TRBV29-1; d_call: NA
cdr3_nt: TGTGCCAGCAGTGCCCGGACAGGGTGGAATTCACCCCTCCACTTT; cdr3_aa: CASSARTGWNSPLHF; clone_size: NA; j_call: TRBJ1-6; cdr3_length: 15; v_call: TRBV25-1; d_call: TRBD1